The source of this T cell receptor (beta chain) is a study of shared clonotypes between healthy human individuals. Across the whole study: CD4 naive cells filled three plates per donor, CD4 memory three, CD8 naive two and CD8 memory one. Study outcomes and limitations: Generally, naive subsets (rather than memory subsets) showed larger estimated richness. Sorted-subset samples were not fully sequenced, rarefaction indicated.

This clone is a singleton in its sample. The antigen is unknown. Only Caucasian adults living in Nashville, Tennessee made up the donor group. Method: immunoSEQ multiplex PCR; TCRdb's copy keeps in-frame clones and lacks some. The table shows over a million clones, with approximately 98.5% occurring only once. Sample: naive CD4+ T cells sorted from blood. Subset: CD45RA+ positively selected. The sequence derives from a man aged 30 to 45 in good health.

The CDR3 spells CASSVAGRGAGEQFF. CDR3 DNA: TGTGCCAGCAGCGTAGCGGGACGGGGGGCCGGTGAGCAGTTCTTC. The chain couples TRBV9 to TRBJ2-1; TRBD2 is a possible D gene (7 bases). V dropped 0 bases and J dropped 9 bases, with 16 bases sitting between them. This CDR3 is 15 amino acids long. Germline V CDR1 and CDR2: SGDLS, YYNGEE. The variable domain in full, with the rest retrieved from reference TRBV9 and TRBJ2-1, is DSGVTQTPKHLITATGQRVTLRCSPRSGDLSVYWYQQSLDQGLQFLIQYYNGEERAKGNILERFSAQQFPDLHSELNLSSLELGDSALYFCASSVAGRGAGEQFFGPGTRLTVL.